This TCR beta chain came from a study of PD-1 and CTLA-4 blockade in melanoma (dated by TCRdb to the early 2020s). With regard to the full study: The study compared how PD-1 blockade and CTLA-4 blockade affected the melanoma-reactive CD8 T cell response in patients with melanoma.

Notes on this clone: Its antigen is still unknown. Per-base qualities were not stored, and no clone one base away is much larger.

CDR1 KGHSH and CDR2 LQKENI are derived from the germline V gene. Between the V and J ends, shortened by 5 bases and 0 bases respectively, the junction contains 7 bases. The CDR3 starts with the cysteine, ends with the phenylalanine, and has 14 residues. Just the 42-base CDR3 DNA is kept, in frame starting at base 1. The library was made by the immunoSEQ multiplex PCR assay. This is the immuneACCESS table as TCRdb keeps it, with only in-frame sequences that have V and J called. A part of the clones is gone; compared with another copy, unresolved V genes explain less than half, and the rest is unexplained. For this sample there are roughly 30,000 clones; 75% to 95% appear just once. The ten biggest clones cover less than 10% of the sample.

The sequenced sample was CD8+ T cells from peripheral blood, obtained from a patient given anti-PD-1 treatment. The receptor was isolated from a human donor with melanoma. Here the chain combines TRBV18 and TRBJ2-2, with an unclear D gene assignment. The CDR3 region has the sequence CASSDNANTGELFF. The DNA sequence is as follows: TGTGCCAGCTCAGACAACGCGAACACCGGGGAGCTGTTTTTT.